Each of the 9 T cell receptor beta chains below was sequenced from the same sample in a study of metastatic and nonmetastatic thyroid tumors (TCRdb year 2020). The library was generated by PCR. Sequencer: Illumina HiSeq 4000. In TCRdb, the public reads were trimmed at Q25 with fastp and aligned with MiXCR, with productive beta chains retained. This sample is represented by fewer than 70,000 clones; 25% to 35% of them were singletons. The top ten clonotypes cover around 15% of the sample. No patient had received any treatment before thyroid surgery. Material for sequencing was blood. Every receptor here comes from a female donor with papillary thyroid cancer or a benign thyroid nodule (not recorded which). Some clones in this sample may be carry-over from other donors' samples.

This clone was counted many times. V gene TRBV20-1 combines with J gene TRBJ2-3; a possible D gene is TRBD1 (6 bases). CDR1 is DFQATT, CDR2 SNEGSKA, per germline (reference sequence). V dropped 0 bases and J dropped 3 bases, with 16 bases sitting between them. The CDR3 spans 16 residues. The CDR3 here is CSARDPLGGETDTQYF. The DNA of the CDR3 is TGCAGTGCTAGAGATCCCCTAGGGGGAGAGACAGATACGCAGTATTTT.

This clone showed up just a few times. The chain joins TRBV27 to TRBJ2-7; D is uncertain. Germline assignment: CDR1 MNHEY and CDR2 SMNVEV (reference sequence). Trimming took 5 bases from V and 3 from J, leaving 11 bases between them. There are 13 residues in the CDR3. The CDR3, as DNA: TGTGCCAGCAGTCTAACAACGAACTACGAGCAGTACTTC. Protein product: CASSLTTNYEQYF.

CDR3 in amino acids: CASSYSSTLTYEQYF. CDR3 in DNA: TGTGCCAGCAGTTACTCATCAACACTAACCTACGAGCAGTACTTC. The chain is built from TRBV6-5 and TRBJ2-7; D is ambiguous. The CDR3 totals 15 residues. CDR1 and CDR2 (germline): MNHEY, SVGAGI. The V end lost 0 bases, the J end lost 2 bases, and 11 bases lay between the germline ends.

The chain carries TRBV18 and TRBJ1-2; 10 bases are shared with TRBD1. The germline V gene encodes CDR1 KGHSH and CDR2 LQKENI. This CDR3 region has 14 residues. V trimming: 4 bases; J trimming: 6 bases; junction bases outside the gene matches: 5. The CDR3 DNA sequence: TGTGCCAGCTCACGGGACAGGGGTTCGCATGGCTACACCTTC. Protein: CASSRDRGSHGYTF.

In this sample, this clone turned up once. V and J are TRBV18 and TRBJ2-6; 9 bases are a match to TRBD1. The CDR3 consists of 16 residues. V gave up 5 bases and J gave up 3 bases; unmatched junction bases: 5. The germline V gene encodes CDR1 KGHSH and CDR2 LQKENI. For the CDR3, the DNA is TGTGCCAGCTCAGCCTGGACAGGGGTTGGGGCCAACGTCCTGACTTTC. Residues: CASSAWTGVGANVLTF.

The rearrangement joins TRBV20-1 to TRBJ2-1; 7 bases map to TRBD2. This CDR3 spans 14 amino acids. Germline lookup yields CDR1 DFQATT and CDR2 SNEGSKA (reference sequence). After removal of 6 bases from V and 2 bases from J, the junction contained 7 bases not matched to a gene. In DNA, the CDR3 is TGCAGTGCACCTCCTAGCGGACCCTACAATGAGCAGTTCTTC. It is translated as CSAPPSGPYNEQFF.

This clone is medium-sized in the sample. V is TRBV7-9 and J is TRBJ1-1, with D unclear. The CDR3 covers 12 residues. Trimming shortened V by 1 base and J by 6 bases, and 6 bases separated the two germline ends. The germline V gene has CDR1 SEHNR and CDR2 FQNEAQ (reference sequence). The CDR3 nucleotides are TGTGCCAGCAGCTTAGAGGCCCCTGAAGCTTTCTTT. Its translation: CASSLEAPEAFF.

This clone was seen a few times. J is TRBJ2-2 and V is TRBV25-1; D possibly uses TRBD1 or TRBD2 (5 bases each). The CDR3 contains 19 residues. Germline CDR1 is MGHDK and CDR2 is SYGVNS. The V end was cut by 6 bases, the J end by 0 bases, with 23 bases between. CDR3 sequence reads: CASSLGEPLNFANTGELFF. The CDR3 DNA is TGTGCCAGCAGCCTGGGGGAACCACTCAACTTCGCGAACACCGGGGAGCTGTTTTTT.

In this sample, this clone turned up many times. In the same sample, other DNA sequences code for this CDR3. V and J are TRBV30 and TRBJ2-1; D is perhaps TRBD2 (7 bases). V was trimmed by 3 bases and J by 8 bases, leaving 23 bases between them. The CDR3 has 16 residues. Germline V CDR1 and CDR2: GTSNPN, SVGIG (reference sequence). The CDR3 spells CAWSGPGGGSKYEQFF. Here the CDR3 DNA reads TGTGCCTGGAGCGGCCCGGGGGGCGGGAGTAAATATGAGCAGTTCTTC.